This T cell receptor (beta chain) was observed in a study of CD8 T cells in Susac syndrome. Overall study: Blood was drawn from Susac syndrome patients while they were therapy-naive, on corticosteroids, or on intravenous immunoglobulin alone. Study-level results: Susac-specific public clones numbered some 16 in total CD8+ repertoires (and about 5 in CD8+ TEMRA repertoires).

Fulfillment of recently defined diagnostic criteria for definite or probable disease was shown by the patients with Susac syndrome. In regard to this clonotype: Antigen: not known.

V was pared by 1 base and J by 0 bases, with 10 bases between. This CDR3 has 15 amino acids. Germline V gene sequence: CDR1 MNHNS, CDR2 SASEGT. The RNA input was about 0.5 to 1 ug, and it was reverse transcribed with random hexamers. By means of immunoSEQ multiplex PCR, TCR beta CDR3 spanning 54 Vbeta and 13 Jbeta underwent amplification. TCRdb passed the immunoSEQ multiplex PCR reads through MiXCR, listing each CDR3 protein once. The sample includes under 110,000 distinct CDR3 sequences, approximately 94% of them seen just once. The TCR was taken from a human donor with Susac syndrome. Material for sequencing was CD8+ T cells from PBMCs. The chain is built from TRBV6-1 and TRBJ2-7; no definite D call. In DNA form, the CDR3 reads TGTGCCAGCAGTGAAGTGGAGTCCCGCTCCTACGAGCAGTACTTC. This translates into CASSEVESRSYEQYF.